This TCR beta chain was found in a study of Graves' ophthalmopathy and Graves' hyperthyroidism. Study outcomes and limitations: Blood was where most expanded thyroid clonotypes above 0.001 frequency also turned up.

The authors amplified TCR beta CDR3 regions from RNA transcripts. HTBI primers primed a first-round RT-PCR, and a second-round multiplex PCR followed. A single record per CDR3 protein comes from TCRdb applying MiXCR to the multiplex PCR reads. The table records around 590,000 distinct CDR3 sequences, under 40% of them present only once. As to this clonotype: The target antigen is unknown.

V was pared by 5 bases and J by 0 bases, with 16 bases of the junction left unmatched. Germline loops: CDR1 SGHAT, CDR2 FQDESV (reference sequence). The length of the CDR3 is 19 residues. Included hyperthyroidism patients were aged 18 to 65 and newly diagnosed (under 2 months' duration). Clinical symptoms, serum thyroxine, TRAb, thyroid ultrasound and orbital computed tomography determined diagnosis. This TCR derives from an adult man with Graves' hyperthyroidism. The genes are TRBV11-1 and TRBJ2-5, with 9 nucleotides matching TRBD2. The material sequenced was peripheral blood or thyroid tissue (not recorded which). CDR3 residues: CASSPRLAEFPKYQETQYF. In DNA, the CDR3 is TGTGCCAGCAGCCCCCGACTAGCGGAATTCCCCAAGTACCAAGAGACCCAGTACTTC.